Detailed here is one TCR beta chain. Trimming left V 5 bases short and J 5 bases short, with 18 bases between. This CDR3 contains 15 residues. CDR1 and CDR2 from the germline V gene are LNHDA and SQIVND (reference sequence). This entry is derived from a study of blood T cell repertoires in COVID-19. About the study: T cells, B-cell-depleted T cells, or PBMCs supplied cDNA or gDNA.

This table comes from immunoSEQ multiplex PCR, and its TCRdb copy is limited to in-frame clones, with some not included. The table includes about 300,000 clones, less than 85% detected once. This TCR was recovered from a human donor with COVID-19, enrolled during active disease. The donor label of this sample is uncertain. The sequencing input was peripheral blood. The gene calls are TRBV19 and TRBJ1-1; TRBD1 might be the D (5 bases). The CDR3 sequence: CASSPPPGRGTEAFF. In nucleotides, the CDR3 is TGTGCCAGTAGTCCTCCCCCAGGGCGGGGGACTGAAGCTTTCTTT.